This TCR beta chain was obtained from a study of blood T cell repertoires in COVID-19. Study as a whole: Samples taken during acute and convalescent COVID-19 were collected in the United States, Italy and Spain. The analysed material was cDNA or gDNA that came from T cells, B-cell-depleted T cells, or PBMCs.

From germline, CDR1 is MNHEY and CDR2 SVGAGI. The CDR3 length is 14 residues. Trimming stripped 5 bases from V and 4 bases from J, with 11 bases between. Per the original data handling: Cell counts per sample came from amplifying reference gene primers. Sequencing used immunoSEQ multiplex PCR; TCRdb keeps in-frame clones, though not all of them. V, J and clone size were drawn from that table, and D and trimming were deduced from the DNA. In the table there are approximately 150,000 clones, around 87% of which are singletons. Sequenced sample: peripheral blood. The chain employs TRBV6-5 and TRBJ1-4, with a possible D match to TRBD1 (5 bases). This TCR derives from an elderly man with acute or convalescent COVID-19. The CDR3 loop is CASSPSRDNEKLFF. CDR3 bases: TGTGCCAGCAGTCCCAGCAGGGATAATGAAAAACTGTTTTTT.